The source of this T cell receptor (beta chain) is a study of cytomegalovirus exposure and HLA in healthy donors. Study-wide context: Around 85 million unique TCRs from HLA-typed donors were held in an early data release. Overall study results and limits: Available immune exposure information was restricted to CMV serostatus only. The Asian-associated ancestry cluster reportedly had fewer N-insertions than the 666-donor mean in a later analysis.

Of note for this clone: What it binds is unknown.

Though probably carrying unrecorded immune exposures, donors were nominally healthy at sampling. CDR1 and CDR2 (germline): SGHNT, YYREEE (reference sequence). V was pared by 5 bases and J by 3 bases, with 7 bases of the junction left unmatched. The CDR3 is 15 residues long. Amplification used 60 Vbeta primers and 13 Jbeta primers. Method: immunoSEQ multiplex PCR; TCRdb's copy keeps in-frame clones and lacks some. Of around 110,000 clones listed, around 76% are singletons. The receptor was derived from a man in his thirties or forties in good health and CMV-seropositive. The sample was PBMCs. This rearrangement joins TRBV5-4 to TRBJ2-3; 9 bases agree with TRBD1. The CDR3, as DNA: TGTGCCAGCAGTTGGGGACAGGGAAGGACAGATACGCAGTATTTT. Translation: CASSWGQGRTDTQYF.